This T cell receptor beta chain was observed in a study of control samples from healthy donors and cancer patients. The method was immunoSEQ multiplex PCR; TCRdb's version includes in-frame clones alone and lacks a portion of them. The table lists roughly 50,000 clones, roughly 94% of them singletons. From germline, CDR1 is SGDLS and CDR2 YYNGEE. The V gene end was trimmed by 3 bases and the J gene end by 2 bases; junction bases not matched to a gene: 7. The CDR3 has 15 amino acids. The J gene is TRBJ2-5, the V gene TRBV9; 7 positions agree with TRBD2. This TCR derives from a man aged 30 to 45 in good health. The material sequenced was blood. The CDR3 sequence is CASSARSSGQETQYF. The CDR3 DNA is TGTGCCAGCAGCGCGAGGTCTAGCGGACAAGAGACCCAGTACTTC.